The 5 T cell receptor beta chains reported below all come from one sample, sequenced in a study of T cells in narcolepsy. Repertoires were generated with immunoSEQ multiplex PCR, while TCRdb's copy carries only in-frame clones and drops some. The sample records approximately 30,000 clones, 80% being singletons. Sequencing was carried out using memory (CD45RA-) CD4+ T cells from blood. The receptors were sampled from a human donor in good health.

V gene TRBV2 combines with J gene TRBJ2-5; weak D call: TRBD2 (7 bases). Germline CDR1 reads SNHLY; CDR2 reads FYNNEI. The V gene lost 6 bases and the J gene lost 5 bases, with 13 bases spanning the gap. This CDR3 has 13 residues. DNA of the CDR3: TGTGCCAGCAGGGAGGGGGGGAAGGAGACCCAGTACTTC. Amino acid sequence: CASREGGKETQYF.

The gene calls are TRBV28 and TRBJ1-3; D remains unclear. CDR1 MDHEN and CDR2 SYDVKM come from the germline V gene. V lost 3 bases and J 0 bases, leaving 9 bases between the germline ends. The CDR3 sequence is 15 residues long. CDR3 sequence reads: CASSFHTSSGNTIYF. In DNA form, the CDR3 reads TGTGCCAGCAGTTTCCATACGAGCTCTGGAAACACCATATATTTT.

The chain carries TRBV11-3 and TRBJ1-4, with TRBD1 matching over 7 bases. From germline, CDR1 is SGHNT and CDR2 YENEEA. The CDR3 consists of 17 residues. V lost 5 bases to trimming and J lost 4 bases; unmatched junction nucleotides: 13. The CDR3 DNA reads TGTGCCAGCAGCCCCACCTCGGACAGGACCTATAATGAAAAACTGTTTTTT. It codes for CASSPTSDRTYNEKLFF.

The CDR3 region is CASSGSRTDTQYF. CDR3 in DNA: TGTGCCAGCAGTGGATCCCGCACAGATACGCAGTATTTT. This chain links TRBV6-1 with TRBJ2-3; D remains ambiguous. The CDR3 contains 13 residues. Trimming cost V 4 bases and J 1 base, with 6 bases left between them. Germline CDR1 reads MNHNS; CDR2 reads SASEGT.

This clone has only one observation. The CDR3 loop reads CATSSRAGQGSYNEQFF. The CDR3 nucleotides are TGTGCCACCAGCAGTCGGGCGGGACAGGGCTCCTACAATGAGCAGTTCTTC. The chain recombines TRBV15 with TRBJ2-1; 9 positions match TRBD1. This CDR3 region has 17 residues. Germline CDR1 LNHNV, CDR2 YYDKDF (reference sequence). The V segment lost 3 bases and the J segment 0 bases; nucleotides outside the gene matches: 6. Together with reference TRBV15 and TRBJ2-1, the CDR3 gives the full variable domain: DAMVIQNPRYQVTQFGKPVTLSCSQTLNHNVMYWYQQKSSQAPKLLFHYYDKDFNNEADTPDNFQSRRPNTSFCFLDIRSPGLGDTAMYLCATSSRAGQGSYNEQFFGPGTRLTVL.